This T cell receptor (beta chain) comes out of a study of neoadjuvant nivolumab and ipilimumab in lung cancer. In the case of this clone: Antigen specificity is unknown.

Study conclusions and caveats: A small number of samples were TCR sequenced.

Per germline, CDR1 SGHTA and CDR2 FQGNSA. Trimming removed 0 bases from V and 3 bases from J, with 12 bases in between. The CDR3 runs to 15 residues. Sequencing was performed with immunoSEQ multiplex PCR; in TCRdb, only in-frame clones are kept and a portion is missing. This sample carries some 29,000 clones, 83% of them seen once, and the ten largest clones take about 5.2%. The receptor was isolated from an adult with non-small cell lung cancer. The chain carries TRBV7-2 and TRBJ2-7; the D is unclear. Sequences were derived from tumor tissue, sampled after neoadjuvant nivolumab, alone or with ipilimumab, at or shortly before surgery. The CDR3 region has the DNA TGTGCCAGCAGCTTAGCGGGCTCCGCCAGCTACGAGCAGTACTTC. The encoded protein is CASSLAGSASYEQYF.